Below, one T cell receptor (beta chain) is given with its context. The record originates from a study of cytomegalovirus exposure and HLA in healthy donors. Looked up from germline, CDR1 is SNHLY and CDR2 is FYNNEI. Trimming at V came to 6 bases and at J to 3 bases, leaving 3 bases not matched to a gene. The CDR3 is 13 residues long. Both 60 Vbeta primers and 13 Jbeta primers went into the PCR. The method was immunoSEQ multiplex PCR; TCRdb's version includes in-frame clones alone and lacks a portion of them. In the table there are 200,000 or so clones, 70% to 85% of which are singletons. The chain recombines TRBV2 with TRBJ1-1, with TRBD1 matching 8 bases. The sequencing input was PBMCs. This clonotype originated in a boy under 10 years old in good health and CMV-seronegative. Here the CDR3 reads CASSDRGDTEAFF. The CDR3 bases are TGTGCCAGCAGCGACAGGGGTGACACTGAAGCTTTCTTT. The full variable domain, with the rest looked up from reference TRBV2 and TRBJ1-1, is EPEVTQTPSHQVTQMGQEVILRCVPISNHLYFYWYRQILGQKVEFLVSFYNNEISEKSEIFDDQFSVERPDGSNFTLKIRSTKLEDSAMYFCASSDRGDTEAFFGQGTRLTVV.